One and the same sample provided the 21 T cell receptor beta chains below, sequenced in a study of blood T cell repertoires in COVID-19. The protocol was immunoSEQ multiplex PCR, while the TCRdb copy is restricted to in-frame clones and leaves out a portion. The sample consists of about 41,000 clones, roughly 85% of them appearing once. Input material: peripheral blood. The receptors were sampled from a man in his 60s with acute or convalescent COVID-19.

The chain combines TRBV27 with TRBJ2-2; D not resolved. This CDR3 comprises 14 residues. Germline-derived CDR1 and CDR2 are MNHEY and SMNVEV (reference sequence). Trimming removed 9 bases from V and 6 bases from J, with 17 bases in between. CDR3 nucleotides: TGTGCCAGTGCATTGGGCCCAAAGCCCGGGGAGCTGTTTTTT. Amino acids: CASALGPKPGELFF.

This chain links TRBV7-2 with TRBJ1-6, with D perhaps matching TRBD1 (5 bases). Trimming left V 1 base short and J 10 bases short, with 11 bases between. This CDR3 comprises 14 residues. Germline V gene lookup returns CDR1 SGHTA and CDR2 FQGNSA. The CDR3 nucleotides are TGTGCCAGCAGCTTAGAAGGGGTTGGCTCACCCCTCCACTTT. Its protein is CASSLEGVGSPLHF.

Only one count was recorded for this clone. The rearrangement uses TRBV5-3 and TRBJ1-5; D remains unclear. TRBV5-3 is recorded as an ORF, its role being uncertain. The CDR3 totals 12 residues. The germline V and J ends were trimmed by 4 bases and 5 bases, with 7 bases remaining between them. The DNA of the CDR3 is TGTGCCAGAAGCCCAGTCCATCAGCCCCAGCATTTT. Translation gives CARSPVHQPQHF.

The chain is built from TRBV5-4 and TRBJ2-3; D gene unclear. Germline CDR1 SGHNT, CDR2 YYREEE (reference sequence). V was shortened by 6 bases and J by 2 bases, with 19 bases between the two germline ends. CDR3 length equals 16 residues. The CDR3 protein is CASTSPGLEATDTQYF. CDR3 bases: TGTGCCAGCACGAGTCCAGGTTTAGAAGCCACAGATACGCAGTATTTT.

A remark on this clone: Other nucleotide sequences in the sample specify the same CDR3. The V gene is TRBV7-2, the J gene TRBJ2-1; 7 nucleotides match TRBD2. V was clipped by 2 bases and J by 4 bases; unmatched bases: 2. CDR1 is SGHTA and CDR2 is FQGNSA in the germline V gene. The CDR3 sequence is 14 residues long. In nucleotides, the CDR3 is TGTGCCAGCAGCTTACGGGGACTATACAATGAGCAGTTCTTC. It codes for CASSLRGLYNEQFF.

V and J are TRBV7-9 and TRBJ1-2; possibly TRBD1 for D (5 bases). The germline gives CDR1 SEHNR, CDR2 FQNEAQ (reference sequence). Between the trimmed V and J ends, which lost 3 bases and 7 bases, there was a span of 15 bases. The CDR3 is 14 amino acids. The CDR3 DNA reads TGTGCCAGCAGCTTCCCAGGGATAAGGTCTGGCTACACCTTC. Amino acid sequence: CASSFPGIRSGYTF.

The J gene is TRBJ2-1, the V gene TRBV19; 11 bases are shared with TRBD2. Germline trimming cut 0 bases from V and 7 bases from J; bases unmatched to any gene: 2. Germline CDR1 reads LNHDA; CDR2 reads SQIVND (reference sequence). There are 15 residues in the CDR3. CDR3: CASSIEGLAVNEQFF. The CDR3 bases are TGTGCCAGTAGTATAGAGGGACTAGCGGTGAATGAGCAGTTCTTC.

The chain recombines TRBV16 with TRBJ1-6; D is perhaps TRBD1 (5 bases). V dropped 3 bases and J dropped 5 bases, with 8 bases sitting between them. CDR1 is KGHSY and CDR2 is FQNENV in the germline V gene. The CDR3 runs 14 residues. The CDR3 spells CASSHGRDNSPLHF. CDR3 DNA sequence: TGTGCCAGCAGCCATGGCAGGGATAATTCACCCCTCCACTTT.

This clone is a singleton in its sample. The rearrangement links TRBV5-1 to TRBJ2-1; 10 nucleotides line up with TRBD2. The germline CDR1 and CDR2 sequences are SGHRS and YFSETQ. There are 16 residues in the CDR3. Trimming cost V 0 bases and J 2 bases; bases outside gene matches: 2. CDR3 bases: TGCGCCAGCAGCTTGGGTAGCGGGGGGCCCTACAATGAGCAGTTCTTC. It encodes CASSLGSGGPYNEQFF.

This rearrangement joins TRBV10-2 to TRBJ1-3; weak D call: TRBD1 (5 bases). Trimming removed 5 bases at V and 5 bases at J, with 10 bases between. This CDR3 comprises 13 residues. Germline V gives CDR1 WSHSY, CDR2 SAAADI. This chain's CDR3 is CASSRRDRNTIYF. The CDR3 bases are TGCGCCAGCAGTCGGAGGGACCGAAACACCATATATTTT.

This chain links TRBV6-5 with TRBJ1-6; the match to TRBD1 covers 8 bases. The ends lost 2 bases at V and 10 bases at J; junction bases unmatched: 10. Germline-derived CDR1 and CDR2 are MNHEY and SVGAGI. This CDR3 spans 16 amino acids. The CDR3, as DNA: TGTGCCAGCAGTTACGCGATACGGACAGGGAACTCACCCCTCCACTTT. It is translated as CASSYAIRTGNSPLHF.

V usage is TRBV27 and J usage is TRBJ2-2; 9 bases are a match to TRBD1. After removal of 6 bases from V and 4 bases from J, the junction contained 12 bases not matched to a gene. CDR1 is MNHEY, CDR2 SMNVEV, per germline (reference sequence). The CDR3 totals 17 residues. CDR3 nucleotide sequence: TGTGCCAGCAGGGGATACCGGGACAGGGCTGTCACCGGGGAGCTGTTTTTT. This sequence encodes CASRGYRDRAVTGELFF.

This chain uses TRBV9 with TRBJ2-3; 12 nucleotides line up with TRBD2. The germline V gene has CDR1 SGDLS and CDR2 YYNGEE. The trim removed 3 bases at V and 2 bases at J, leaving 4 bases unmatched. The CDR3 runs to 16 residues. The CDR3: CASSAGLAGNTDTQYF. CDR3 nucleotide sequence: TGTGCCAGCAGCGCTGGACTAGCGGGGAACACAGATACGCAGTATTTT. The entire variable domain, with the rest obtained from reference TRBV9 and TRBJ2-3, is as follows: DSGVTQTPKHLITATGQRVTLRCSPRSGDLSVYWYQQSLDQGLQFLIQYYNGEERAKGNILERFSAQQFPDLHSELNLSSLELGDSALYFCASSAGLAGNTDTQYFGPGTRLTVL.

This sequence joins TRBV21-1 and TRBJ1-2; the table's TRBD1 call for D was not verified on the DNA. TRBV21-1 is shown as a pseudogene. CDR3 length equals 16 residues. CDR3 nucleotides: TGTGCCAGCAGCAAGAGGACGACAGGGGTTCCCTATGGCTACACCTTC. It translates to CASSKRTTGVPYGYTF.

V usage is TRBV18 and J usage is TRBJ1-6; TRBD1 matches at 7 bases. CDR3 length equals 17 residues. The V and J ends lost 6 bases and 3 bases, in that order; junction bases with no gene match: 11. CDR1 is KGHSH and CDR2 is LQKENI in the germline V gene. In nucleotides, the CDR3 is TGTGCCAGCTCTCTTAATCCCGGGACAGACTATAATTCACCCCTCCACTTT. It yields the protein CASSLNPGTDYNSPLHF.

This clone qualifies as medium-sized. The rearrangement links TRBV5-8 to TRBJ2-1; a weak D match, TRBD2 (5 bases). Germline assignment: CDR1 SGHTS and CDR2 YDEGEE. V shed 7 bases and J shed 4 bases, with 12 bases lying between them. The CDR3 loop spans 13 amino acids. CDR3 sequence: CASGLTRYNEQFF. The CDR3 DNA reads TGTGCCAGCGGACTGACTCGTTACAATGAGCAGTTCTTC.

The chain is built from TRBV5-6 and TRBJ1-1, with 7 bases that match TRBD1. Germline V gene lookup returns CDR1 SGHDT and CDR2 YYEEEE. CDR3 size: 14 residues. J was trimmed by 4 bases and V by 0 bases; bases with no gene match: 3. As DNA, the CDR3 is TGTGCCAGCAGCTTGGGGACAGGCCTCACTGAAGCTTTCTTT. This translates into CASSLGTGLTEAFF.

This chain joins TRBV6-2 or TRBV6-3 and TRBJ2-7; 9 bases are a match to TRBD1. From germline, CDR1 is MNHEY and CDR2 SVGEGT. The CDR3 length is 16 residues. V dropped 2 bases and J dropped 4; count of bases not matched to a gene: 9. The CDR3 is CASSYGLGQGRYEQYF. DNA of the CDR3: TGTGCCAGCAGTTACGGATTAGGACAGGGGAGATACGAGCAGTACTTC.

The rearrangement links TRBV18 to TRBJ1-5, with a weak D call TRBD1 (5 bases). Trimming removed 3 bases from V and 3 bases from J, with 12 bases in between. Germline V gene sequence: CDR1 KGHSH, CDR2 LQKENI. The CDR3 spans 15 residues. The CDR3 DNA is TGTGCCAGCTCACCCGTACAGGTGGACAATCAGCCCCAGCATTTT. Its translation is CASSPVQVDNQPQHF. Full variable domain (rest looked up from reference TRBV18 and TRBJ1-5): NAGVMQNPRHLVRRRGQEARLRCSPMKGHSHVYWYRQLPEEGLKFMVYLQKENIIDESGMPKERFSAEFPKEGPSILRIQQVVRGDSAAYFCASSPVQVDNQPQHFGDGTRLSIL.

This clone was detected only once. The J gene is TRBJ1-2, the V gene TRBV5-6; D gene uncertain. Trimming removed 0 bases from V and 4 bases from J, with 10 bases in between. This CDR3 is 14 amino acids long. Germline V lookup: CDR1 SGHDT, CDR2 YYEEEE. The CDR3 bases are TGTGCCAGCAGCTTGGTAGCCGATTTCTATGGCTACACCTTC. Translated, it gives CASSLVADFYGYTF.

DNA for the CDR3: TGCGCCAGCAGCCGCGGACAGGGGCCCTCTTTAGAGGGCTACACCTTC. It specifies CASSRGQGPSLEGYTF. This chain links TRBV5-1 with TRBJ1-2; 9 bases are a match to TRBD1. The CDR3 covers 16 residues. The V gene end was trimmed by 4 bases and the J gene end by 8 bases; junction bases not matched to a gene: 15. From germline, CDR1 is SGHRS and CDR2 YFSETQ. Full variable domain (missing parts from reference TRBV5-1 and TRBJ1-2): KAGVTQTPRYLIKTRGQQVTLSCSPISGHRSVSWYQQTPGQGLQFLFEYFSETQRNKGNFPGRFSGRQFSNSRSEMNVSTLELGDSALYLCASSRGQGPSLEGYTFGSGTRLTVV.